This T cell receptor beta chain stems from a study of T cell responses to AZD1222 COVID-19 vaccine. Study outcomes and limitations: Spike-specific TCRs gained breadth and depth after people received two AZD1222 doses.

Using immunoSEQ multiplex PCR, the repertoire was profiled, and TCRdb retains in-frame clones only, with some absent. The sample consists of 150,000 to 200,000 clones, around 92% of them appearing once. Per the germline V gene, CDR1 is LNHNV and CDR2 is YYDKDF (reference sequence). CDR3 length: 15 amino acids. The V segment lost 2 bases and the J segment 7 bases; nucleotides outside the gene matches: 7. As regards this clone: Its antigen remains unknown.

This chain joins TRBV15 and TRBJ1-5; TRBD1 matches 8 bases. This TCR derives from an adult in good health. The sequencing here drew on peripheral blood, taken on day 0 of AZD1222 vaccination. CDR3: CATSRWDRLSQPQHF. The CDR3 nucleotides read TGTGCCACCAGCAGATGGGACAGGCTTAGCCAGCCCCAGCATTTT.